This T cell receptor beta chain was identified in a study of cytomegalovirus exposure and HLA in healthy donors. Findings and caveats of the study: Cytomegalovirus association was assigned to about 150 TCR beta chains.

PCR employed 60 Vbeta and 13 Jbeta primers. The repertoire was sequenced with immunoSEQ multiplex PCR; TCRdb's copy has only in-frame clones and lacks some. Among 110,000 or so clones, approximately 80% were seen once, and the ten largest hold about 5.3%. Remarks on this clone: No antigen is known for it.

Germline assignment: CDR1 MNHNS and CDR2 SASEGT. V was pared by 4 bases and J by 2 bases, with 12 bases between. The CDR3 has 14 residues. Source material: PBMCs. The sequence derives from a male donor in good health and CMV-seronegative. The V call is TRBV6-1, the J call TRBJ2-7; the D gene is possibly TRBD2 (5 bases). The CDR3 DNA follows: TGTGCCAGCAGTGCGGTGCGGGCGCCCTACGAGCAGTACTTC. It specifies CASSAVRAPYEQYF.